This TCR beta chain was recovered during a study of OX40 agonist ivuxolimab in advanced cancers. At the level of the study: Mean age 60 years, range 23 to 79; around 80% male. Patients achieving partial responses numbered three: one hepatocellular carcinoma case and two cutaneous melanoma cases.

A history of autoimmune disease or systemic immunosuppression excluded patients. Germline V lookup: CDR1 MNHNS, CDR2 SASEGT. The V end lost 4 bases, the J end lost 0 bases, and 10 bases lay between the germline ends. The CDR3 extends over 15 amino acids. The data were produced by immunoSEQ multiplex PCR, yet TCRdb's version contains in-frame clones alone and is incomplete. The sample holds some 85,000 clones, about 90% seen once. The source was CD4+ or CD8+ T cells sorted from blood, collected in a trial of the OX40 agonist ivuxolimab. This rearrangement joins TRBV6-1 to TRBJ1-5; perhaps TRBD1 as D (5 bases). The clonotype comes from an adult with an advanced solid tumor such as melanoma, head and neck, liver or kidney cancer. DNA for the CDR3: TGTGCCAGCAGTGGGACACCTTATAGCAATCAGCCCCAGCATTTT. Encoded protein: CASSGTPYSNQPQHF.